Listed below are T cell receptor beta chains from one sample, sequenced in a study of shared clonotypes between healthy human individuals. Libraries were prepared by immunoSEQ multiplex PCR; TCRdb keeps only in-frame clonotypes and omits some of them. The top ten hold 0.13% to 0.15% of the sample, which has about 2,500,000 clones, more than 80% seen once. The sequenced sample was naive CD4+ T cells sorted from blood. These TCRs come from a young man in good health. CDR3s include the opening cysteine and the closing phenylalanine or tryptophan. The order of the fields is J gene, clone size, D gene, V gene, CDR3 DNA, CDR3 protein. D genes are given only for firm matches. Some rows have no size entry. The others give once, few or many, or a class for an expanded clone.

j_gene: TRBJ1-6; abundance: .; d_gene: .; v_gene: TRBV6-1; CDR3nt: TGTGCCAGCAGTGAAAATCGGGGGGGCCGTAATTCACCCCTCCACTTT; CDR3aa: CASSENRGGRNSPLHF
j_gene: TRBJ2-5; abundance: .; d_gene: .; v_gene: TRBV7-2; CDR3nt: TGTGCCAGCAGCCCACAAACCGGACAGTGGGAGACCCAGTACTTC; CDR3aa: CASSPQTGQWETQYF
j_gene: TRBJ2-7; abundance: .; d_gene: .; v_gene: TRBV6-5; CDR3nt: TGTGCCAGCAGTTACTCGAGATACAACGAGCAGTACTTC; CDR3aa: CASSYSRYNEQYF
j_gene: TRBJ1-1; abundance: .; d_gene: .; v_gene: TRBV5-6; CDR3nt: TGTGCCAGCAGCTCACCGACTCCTCCGGACCCCGGCCGCGCTTTCTTT; CDR3aa: CASSSPTPPDPGRAFF
j_gene: TRBJ1-3; abundance: .; d_gene: .; v_gene: TRBV5-4; CDR3nt: TGTGCCAGCAGCTTGTCGGGCGGAAACACCATATATTTT; CDR3aa: CASSLSGGNTIYF
j_gene: TRBJ2-2; abundance: .; d_gene: TRBD1; v_gene: TRBV2; CDR3nt: TGTGCCAGCAGCGCCGGGACAGCAAACACCGGGGAGCTGTTTTTT; CDR3aa: CASSAGTANTGELFF
j_gene: TRBJ1-2; abundance: .; d_gene: TRBD1; v_gene: TRBV19; CDR3nt: TGTGCCAGTAGTCACACGGGTTCCGGGACAGGGGTACTTCATGGCTACACCTTC; CDR3aa: CASSHTGSGTGVLHGYTF
j_gene: TRBJ2-7; abundance: .; d_gene: TRBD2; v_gene: TRBV2; CDR3nt: TGTGCCGGGGGGGGACTAGCGGATCAAGAGCAGTACTTC; CDR3aa: CAGGGLADQEQYF
j_gene: TRBJ1-1; abundance: .; d_gene: .; v_gene: TRBV5-1; CDR3nt: TGCGCCACCCGGCCGGGGGCAGGGTCGAACACTGAAGCTTTCTTT; CDR3aa: CATRPGAGSNTEAFF
j_gene: TRBJ2-7; abundance: .; d_gene: TRBD1; v_gene: TRBV30; CDR3nt: TGTGCCTGGAAAGTACAGGGGGTGGGGGAGCAGTACTTC; CDR3aa: CAWKVQGVGEQYF
j_gene: TRBJ2-7; abundance: .; d_gene: TRBD2; v_gene: TRBV7-9; CDR3nt: TGTGCCAGCAGCTTAGCACTCAGCGGGAGTACTGAGCAGTACTTC; CDR3aa: CASSLALSGSTEQYF
j_gene: TRBJ2-7; abundance: once; d_gene: TRBD1; v_gene: TRBV5-1; CDR3nt: TGCGCCAGCAGCTTGGCCCAAATCCGGGACAGTAGCTCCTACGAGCAGTACTTC; CDR3aa: CASSLAQIRDSSSYEQYF
j_gene: TRBJ2-3; abundance: .; d_gene: .; v_gene: TRBV11-3; CDR3nt: TGTGCCAGCAGCCAGGGGCTTACGCAGTATTTT; CDR3aa: CASSQGLTQYF
j_gene: TRBJ1-1; abundance: .; d_gene: .; v_gene: TRBV6-5; CDR3nt: TGTGCCAGCAGTTACGCTAGTGGGGGGCGGGCTTTCTTT; CDR3aa: CASSYASGGRAFF
j_gene: TRBJ2-1; abundance: .; d_gene: .; v_gene: TRBV27; CDR3nt: TGTGCCAGCAGTTGGGCTCGGGGCCCCACGGGGAATGAGCAGTTCTTC; CDR3aa: CASSWARGPTGNEQFF
j_gene: TRBJ2-2; abundance: .; d_gene: .; v_gene: TRBV4-1; CDR3nt: TGCGCCAGCAGCTCGGACAGGTGGGGGGCCGGGGAGCTGTTTTTT; CDR3aa: CASSSDRWGAGELFF
j_gene: TRBJ2-2; abundance: .; d_gene: TRBD1; v_gene: TRBV15; CDR3nt: TGTGCCACCAGCAGAGCGGGACAGATTACCGGGGAGCTGTTTTTT; CDR3aa: CATSRAGQITGELFF
j_gene: TRBJ1-3; abundance: .; d_gene: .; v_gene: TRBV6-4; CDR3nt: TGTGCCAGCAGTGAGACACTTGGAAACACCATATATTTT; CDR3aa: CASSETLGNTIYF
j_gene: TRBJ2-7; abundance: .; d_gene: .; v_gene: TRBV6-5; CDR3nt: TGTGCCAGCAGCTCCCAGGGGTTCGAGCAGTACTTC; CDR3aa: CASSSQGFEQYF
j_gene: TRBJ2-5; abundance: .; d_gene: TRBD2; v_gene: TRBV9; CDR3nt: TGTGCCAGCAGCCCCCGAGCGGGGGGTAGTGGGGAGACCCAGTACTTC; CDR3aa: CASSPRAGGSGETQYF
j_gene: TRBJ2-2; abundance: .; d_gene: .; v_gene: TRBV10-1; CDR3nt: TGCGCCGCCTCTAAGTCTGCGAACACCGGGGAGCTGTTTTTT; CDR3aa: CAASKSANTGELFF
j_gene: TRBJ1-5; abundance: .; d_gene: TRBD1; v_gene: TRBV12-5; CDR3nt: TGTGCTAGTGGTTTGGTGACAGGGGGACTGCTTAATCAGCCCCAGCATTTT; CDR3aa: CASGLVTGGLLNQPQHF
j_gene: TRBJ2-7; abundance: .; d_gene: .; v_gene: TRBV18; CDR3nt: TGTGCCAGCTCACCTGGGGCAGAAGGGATCCTCGAGCAGTACTTC; CDR3aa: CASSPGAEGILEQYF
j_gene: TRBJ1-1; abundance: .; d_gene: .; v_gene: TRBV2; CDR3nt: TGTGCCAGCAGTGAGACGCCGACAGGAGGAAAGACTGAAGCTTTCTTT; CDR3aa: CASSETPTGGKTEAFF
j_gene: TRBJ1-1; abundance: .; d_gene: .; v_gene: TRBV11-2; CDR3nt: TGTGCCAGCAGCGATGGCCCGAAGCAAGCTTTCTTT; CDR3aa: CASSDGPKQAFF
j_gene: TRBJ1-5; abundance: .; d_gene: .; v_gene: TRBV21-1; CDR3nt: TGTGCCAGCAGCAAAGTTTCGACAGGGGTTCAGCCCCAGCATTTT; CDR3aa: CASSKVSTGVQPQHF
j_gene: TRBJ2-1; abundance: once; d_gene: .; v_gene: TRBV2; CDR3nt: TGTGCCAGCAGTTGGACTGACAGCTTCAATGAGCAGTTCTTC; CDR3aa: CASSWTDSFNEQFF
j_gene: TRBJ2-7; abundance: .; d_gene: TRBD1; v_gene: TRBV27; CDR3nt: TGTGCCAGCGGCTGGGGACAGTCTGCTTCCTACGAGCAGTACTTC; CDR3aa: CASGWGQSASYEQYF
j_gene: TRBJ1-5; abundance: few; d_gene: TRBD1; v_gene: TRBV5-1; CDR3nt: TGCGCCAGCAGGCCGGGGACAGGGGAAAATCAGCCCCAGCATTTT; CDR3aa: CASRPGTGENQPQHF
j_gene: TRBJ2-7; abundance: .; d_gene: .; v_gene: TRBV2; CDR3nt: TGTGCCAGCAGTGAAGAAGGCGGTTCCTACGAGCAGTACTTC; CDR3aa: CASSEEGGSYEQYF
j_gene: TRBJ2-1; abundance: .; d_gene: TRBD2; v_gene: TRBV4-3; CDR3nt: TGCGCCAGCAGCCGACTAGCGGGAGGGTTATCCTACAATGAGCAGTTCTTC; CDR3aa: CASSRLAGGLSYNEQFF
j_gene: TRBJ1-1; abundance: .; d_gene: .; v_gene: TRBV18; CDR3nt: TGTGCCAGCTCACCACCGGCCAGGGCAACTGAAGCTTTCTTT; CDR3aa: CASSPPARATEAFF
j_gene: TRBJ2-7; abundance: .; d_gene: .; v_gene: TRBV10-1; CDR3nt: TGCGCCATAGACCCGATCCACTGCGAGCAGTACTTC; CDR3aa: CAIDPIHCEQYF
j_gene: TRBJ1-5; abundance: few; d_gene: .; v_gene: TRBV2; CDR3nt: TGTGCCAGCAGTGAAAGCGATAGCAATCAGCCCCAGCATTTT; CDR3aa: CASSESDSNQPQHF
j_gene: TRBJ2-2; abundance: .; d_gene: .; v_gene: TRBV7-6; CDR3nt: TGTGCCAGCCAGGTATTTGAGAGCACCGGGGAGCTGTTTTTT; CDR3aa: CASQVFESTGELFF
j_gene: TRBJ2-7; abundance: .; d_gene: TRBD1; v_gene: TRBV9; CDR3nt: TGTGCCAGCAGCGTAGCTTGGGGACAGGGAGGGGACGAGCAGTACTTC; CDR3aa: CASSVAWGQGGDEQYF
j_gene: TRBJ2-5; abundance: .; d_gene: TRBD2; v_gene: TRBV7-9; CDR3nt: TGTGCCAGCAGCTCATCCCCGGGACTACCCTACTCAGAGACCCAGTACTTC; CDR3aa: CASSSSPGLPYSETQYF
j_gene: TRBJ1-3; abundance: .; d_gene: .; v_gene: TRBV5-5; CDR3nt: TGTGCCAGCAGCCTTGCTTCGAGCACCATATATTTT; CDR3aa: CASSLASSTIYF
j_gene: TRBJ1-2; abundance: .; d_gene: TRBD1; v_gene: TRBV4-1; CDR3nt: TGCGCCAGCAGCCAAGTACAGGGGGCTAACTATGGCTACACCTTC; CDR3aa: CASSQVQGANYGYTF
j_gene: TRBJ1-4; abundance: .; d_gene: .; v_gene: TRBV30; CDR3nt: TGTGCCTGGAGTGCGAGGGCAGCAACTAATGAAAAACTGTTTTTT; CDR3aa: CAWSARAATNEKLFF
j_gene: TRBJ2-3; abundance: .; d_gene: TRBD2; v_gene: TRBV7-3; CDR3nt: TGTGCCAGCAGCTGGAGCGCGGGGGAAGCAGATACGCAGTATTTT; CDR3aa: CASSWSAGEADTQYF
j_gene: TRBJ2-5; abundance: .; d_gene: TRBD2; v_gene: TRBV5-1; CDR3nt: TGCGCCAGCAGCTTGAGCGGGGGCGCCCAAGAGACCCAGTACTTC; CDR3aa: CASSLSGGAQETQYF
j_gene: TRBJ2-2; abundance: .; d_gene: TRBD2; v_gene: TRBV5-8; CDR3nt: TGTGCCAGCAGCCCTCGGACTAGTGGCACCGGGGAGCTGTTTTTT; CDR3aa: CASSPRTSGTGELFF
j_gene: TRBJ2-4; abundance: .; d_gene: .; v_gene: TRBV15; CDR3nt: TGTGCCACCAGCGGACCGGACAAGGGTGTCAAAAACATTCAGTACTTC; CDR3aa: CATSGPDKGVKNIQYF
j_gene: TRBJ2-1; abundance: .; d_gene: TRBD2; v_gene: TRBV6-5; CDR3nt: TGTGCCAGCGGACGGACTAGCGGGAACAATGAGCAGTTCTTC; CDR3aa: CASGRTSGNNEQFF
j_gene: TRBJ1-3; abundance: .; d_gene: .; v_gene: TRBV5-1; CDR3nt: TGCGCCAGCAGCTTGGACAGGGCTGGAAACACCATATATTTT; CDR3aa: CASSLDRAGNTIYF
j_gene: TRBJ1-2; abundance: few; d_gene: .; v_gene: TRBV5-4; CDR3nt: TGTGCCAGCAGCTTCCCAGGGAAGACCTATGGCTACACCTTC; CDR3aa: CASSFPGKTYGYTF
j_gene: TRBJ2-2; abundance: .; d_gene: .; v_gene: TRBV5-1; CDR3nt: TGCGCCAGCAGCTTGGCCCAGGGATCCGGGGAGCTGTTTTTT; CDR3aa: CASSLAQGSGELFF
j_gene: TRBJ2-7; abundance: .; d_gene: .; v_gene: TRBV6-1; CDR3nt: TGTGCCAGCAGTGAGAAGGGAGTCGGTGAGCAGTACTTC; CDR3aa: CASSEKGVGEQYF
j_gene: TRBJ2-3; abundance: once; d_gene: TRBD2; v_gene: TRBV5-6; CDR3nt: TGTGCCAGCGCACTAGCGGGAGGTTCAGATACGCAGTATTTT; CDR3aa: CASALAGGSDTQYF
j_gene: TRBJ2-7; abundance: once; d_gene: TRBD1; v_gene: TRBV30; CDR3nt: TGTGCCTGGAGCGGACAGGGAAACTACGAGCAGTACTTC; CDR3aa: CAWSGQGNYEQYF
j_gene: TRBJ2-5; abundance: .; d_gene: .; v_gene: TRBV30; CDR3nt: TGTGCCTGGAGTGGACTTTTGGGGAAGACCCAGTACTTC; CDR3aa: CAWSGLLGKTQYF
j_gene: TRBJ2-7; abundance: .; d_gene: .; v_gene: TRBV7-9; CDR3nt: TGTGCCAGCAGCCCATACTTGCCCTACGAGCAGTACTTC; CDR3aa: CASSPYLPYEQYF
j_gene: TRBJ1-5; abundance: .; d_gene: TRBD1; v_gene: TRBV28; CDR3nt: TGTGCCAGCAGGGGGGACAGCTACAATCAGCCCCAGCATTTT; CDR3aa: CASRGDSYNQPQHF